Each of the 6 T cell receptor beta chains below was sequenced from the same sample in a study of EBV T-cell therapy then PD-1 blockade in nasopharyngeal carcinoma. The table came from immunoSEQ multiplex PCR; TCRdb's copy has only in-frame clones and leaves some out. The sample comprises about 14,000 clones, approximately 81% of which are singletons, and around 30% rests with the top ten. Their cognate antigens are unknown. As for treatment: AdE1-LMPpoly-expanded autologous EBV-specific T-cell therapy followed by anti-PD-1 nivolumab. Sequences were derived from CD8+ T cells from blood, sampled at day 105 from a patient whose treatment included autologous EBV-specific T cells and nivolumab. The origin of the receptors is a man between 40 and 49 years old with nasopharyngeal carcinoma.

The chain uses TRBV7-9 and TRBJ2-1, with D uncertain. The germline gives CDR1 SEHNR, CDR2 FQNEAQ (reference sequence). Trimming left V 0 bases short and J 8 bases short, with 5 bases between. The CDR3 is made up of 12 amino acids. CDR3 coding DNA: TGTGCCAGCAGCTTAGCCCCCGATGAGCAGTTCTTC. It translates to CASSLAPDEQFF.

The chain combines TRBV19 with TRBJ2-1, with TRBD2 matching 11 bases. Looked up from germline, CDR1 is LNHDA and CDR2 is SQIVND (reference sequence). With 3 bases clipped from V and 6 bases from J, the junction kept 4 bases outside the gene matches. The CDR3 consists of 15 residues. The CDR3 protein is CASSMELAGVNEQFF. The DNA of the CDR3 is TGTGCCAGTAGTATGGAACTAGCGGGGGTCAATGAGCAGTTCTTC.

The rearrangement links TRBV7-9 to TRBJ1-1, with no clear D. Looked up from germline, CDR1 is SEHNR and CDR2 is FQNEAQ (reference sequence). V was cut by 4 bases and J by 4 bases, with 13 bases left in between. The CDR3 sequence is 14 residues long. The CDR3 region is CASSSRVWPTEAFF. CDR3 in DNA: TGTGCCAGCAGCTCCCGGGTTTGGCCCACTGAAGCTTTCTTT.

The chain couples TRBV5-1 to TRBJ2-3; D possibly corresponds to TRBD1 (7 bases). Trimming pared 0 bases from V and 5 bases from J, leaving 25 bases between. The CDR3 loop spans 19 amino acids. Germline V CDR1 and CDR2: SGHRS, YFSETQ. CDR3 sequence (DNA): TGCGCCAGCAGCTTGGGATGGCAGACAGGGAGGTGGATAGGAGATACGCAGTATTTT. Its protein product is CASSLGWQTGRWIGDTQYF.

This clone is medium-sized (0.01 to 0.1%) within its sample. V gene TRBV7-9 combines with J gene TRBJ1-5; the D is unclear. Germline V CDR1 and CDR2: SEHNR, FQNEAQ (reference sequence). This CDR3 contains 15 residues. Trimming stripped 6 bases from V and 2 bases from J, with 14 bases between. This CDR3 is CASSPTSAGNQPQHF. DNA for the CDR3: TGTGCCAGCAGTCCCACTTCGGCCGGCAATCAGCCCCAGCATTTT.

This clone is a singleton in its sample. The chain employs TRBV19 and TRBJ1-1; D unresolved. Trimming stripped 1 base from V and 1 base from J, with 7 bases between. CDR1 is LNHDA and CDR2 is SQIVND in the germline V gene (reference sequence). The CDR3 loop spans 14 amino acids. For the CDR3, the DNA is TGTGCCAGTAGTATAGGGATCGAGAACACTGAAGCTTTCTTT. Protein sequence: CASSIGIENTEAFF.